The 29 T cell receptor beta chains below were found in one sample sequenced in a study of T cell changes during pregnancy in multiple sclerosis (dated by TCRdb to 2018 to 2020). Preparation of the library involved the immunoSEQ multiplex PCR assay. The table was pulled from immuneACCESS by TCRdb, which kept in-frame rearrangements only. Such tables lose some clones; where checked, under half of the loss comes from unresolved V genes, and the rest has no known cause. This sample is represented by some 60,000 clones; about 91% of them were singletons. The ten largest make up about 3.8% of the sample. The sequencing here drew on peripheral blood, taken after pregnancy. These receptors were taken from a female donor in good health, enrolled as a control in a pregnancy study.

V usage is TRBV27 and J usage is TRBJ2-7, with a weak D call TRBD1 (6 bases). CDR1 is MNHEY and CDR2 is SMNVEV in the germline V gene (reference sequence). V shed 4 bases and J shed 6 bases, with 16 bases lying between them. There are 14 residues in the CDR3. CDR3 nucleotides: TGTGCCAGCAGTTGGGAGCCCCAGGGGCTCGAGCAGTACTTC. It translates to CASSWEPQGLEQYF.

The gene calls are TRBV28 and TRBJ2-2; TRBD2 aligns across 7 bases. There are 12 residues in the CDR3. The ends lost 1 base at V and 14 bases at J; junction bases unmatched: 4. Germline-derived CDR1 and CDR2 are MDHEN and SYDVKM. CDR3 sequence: CASSLFGGKLFF. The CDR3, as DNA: TGTGCCAGCAGTTTATTCGGGGGGAAACTGTTTTTT.

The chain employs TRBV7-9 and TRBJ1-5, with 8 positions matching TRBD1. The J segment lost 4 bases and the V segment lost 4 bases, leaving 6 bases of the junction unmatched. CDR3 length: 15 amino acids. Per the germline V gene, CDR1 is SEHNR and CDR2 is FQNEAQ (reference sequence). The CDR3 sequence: CASSSDRDRNQPQHF. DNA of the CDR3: TGTGCCAGCAGCTCGGACAGGGACAGGAATCAGCCCCAGCATTTT. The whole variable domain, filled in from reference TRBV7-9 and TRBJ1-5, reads DTGVSQNPRHKITKRGQNVTFRCDPISEHNRLYWYRQTLGQGPEFLTYFQNEAQLEKSRLLSDRFSAERPKGSFSTLEIQRTEQGDSAMYLCASSSDRDRNQPQHFGDGTRLSIL.

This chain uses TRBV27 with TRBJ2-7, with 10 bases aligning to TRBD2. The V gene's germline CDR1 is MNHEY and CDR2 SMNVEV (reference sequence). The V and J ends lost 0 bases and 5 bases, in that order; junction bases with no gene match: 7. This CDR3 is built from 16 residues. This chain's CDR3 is CASSLSTLAGDNEQYF. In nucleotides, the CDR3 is TGTGCCAGCAGTTTATCGACCCTAGCGGGGGACAACGAGCAGTACTTC.

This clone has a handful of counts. CDR3 residues: CASSPTGGSNYGYTF. DNA for the CDR3: TGCGCCAGCAGCCCAACAGGGGGATCTAACTATGGCTACACCTTC. V and J are TRBV5-1 and TRBJ1-2, with 8 bases that match TRBD1. Germline CDR1 is SGHRS and CDR2 is YFSETQ. V shed 4 bases and J 0 bases; nucleotides not matched to a gene: 5. The CDR3 extends over 15 amino acids.

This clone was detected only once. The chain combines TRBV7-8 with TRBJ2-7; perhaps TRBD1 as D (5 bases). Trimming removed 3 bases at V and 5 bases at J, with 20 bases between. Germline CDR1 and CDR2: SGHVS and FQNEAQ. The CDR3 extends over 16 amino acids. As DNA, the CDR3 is TGTGCCAGCAGCTTTAGGGGAACAGGACGCCGGAACGAGCAGTACTTC. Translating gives CASSFRGTGRRNEQYF.

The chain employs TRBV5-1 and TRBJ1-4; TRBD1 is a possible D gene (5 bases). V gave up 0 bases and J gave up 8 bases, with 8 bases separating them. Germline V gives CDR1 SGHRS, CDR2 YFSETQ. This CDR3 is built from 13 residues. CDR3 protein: CASSLAGSEKLFF. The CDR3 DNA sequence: TGCGCCAGCAGCTTGGCAGGGTCAGAAAAACTGTTTTTT.

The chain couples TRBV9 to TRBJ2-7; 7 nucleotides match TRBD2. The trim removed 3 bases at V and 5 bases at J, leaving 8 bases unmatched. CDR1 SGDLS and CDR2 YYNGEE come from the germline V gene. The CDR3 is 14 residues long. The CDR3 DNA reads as TGTGCCAGCAGCGCTCCGGGGGGATCGGACGAGCAGTACTTC. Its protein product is CASSAPGGSDEQYF.

The CDR3 DNA sequence: TGTGCCAGCAGCGGGGACAGGCCCTACGAGCAGTACTTC. It is translated as CASSGDRPYEQYF. This sequence joins TRBV5-6 and TRBJ2-7; 8 nucleotides line up with TRBD1. Per the germline V gene, CDR1 is SGHDT and CDR2 is YYEEEE. The CDR3 extends over 13 amino acids. The V segment lost 4 bases and the J segment 2 bases; nucleotides outside the gene matches: 2. The full variable domain, in which reference TRBV5-6 and TRBJ2-7 provide the parts outside the CDR3, is DAGVTQSPTHLIKTRGQQVTLRCSPKSGHDTVSWYQQALGQGPQFIFQYYEEEERQRGNFPDRFSGHQFPNYSSELNVNALLLGDSALYLCASSGDRPYEQYFGPGTRLTVT.

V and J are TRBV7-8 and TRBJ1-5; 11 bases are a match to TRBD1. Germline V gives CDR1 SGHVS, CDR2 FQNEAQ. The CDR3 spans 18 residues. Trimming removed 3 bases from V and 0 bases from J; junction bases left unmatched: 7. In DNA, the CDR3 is TGTGCCAGCAGCTTCTCGGGACAGGGGGTTTATAGCAATCAGCCCCAGCATTTT. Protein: CASSFSGQGVYSNQPQHF.

For the CDR3, the DNA is TGTGCCAGCAGCGGTAGACAGGGGGCGAACACCGGGGAGCTGTTTTTT. Translation gives CASSGRQGANTGELFF. The rearrangement links TRBV7-9 to TRBJ2-2; 9 positions match TRBD1. Germline lookup yields CDR1 SEHNR and CDR2 FQNEAQ (reference sequence). The trim removed 5 bases at V and 0 bases at J, leaving 4 bases unmatched. CDR3 size: 16 residues.

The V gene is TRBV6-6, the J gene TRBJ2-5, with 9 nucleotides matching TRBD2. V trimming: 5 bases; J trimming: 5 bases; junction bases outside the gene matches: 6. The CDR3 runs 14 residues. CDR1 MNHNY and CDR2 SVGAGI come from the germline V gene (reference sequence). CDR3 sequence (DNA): TGTGCCAGCAGTCGCGGGAGGGCCCTTGAGACCCAGTACTTC. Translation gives CASSRGRALETQYF.

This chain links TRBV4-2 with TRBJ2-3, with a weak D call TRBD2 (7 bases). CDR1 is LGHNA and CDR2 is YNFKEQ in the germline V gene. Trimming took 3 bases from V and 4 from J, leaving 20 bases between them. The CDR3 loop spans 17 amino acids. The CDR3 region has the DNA TGTGCCAGCAGCCAGGCGGAGGGGGGCGGGGGCGCAGATACGCAGTATTTT. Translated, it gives CASSQAEGGGGADTQYF.

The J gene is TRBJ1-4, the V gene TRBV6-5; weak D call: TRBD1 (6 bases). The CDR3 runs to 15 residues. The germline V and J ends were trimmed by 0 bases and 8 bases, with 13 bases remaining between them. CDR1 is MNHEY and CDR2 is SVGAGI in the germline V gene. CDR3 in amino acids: CASSYSNRAEEKLFF. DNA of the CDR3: TGTGCCAGCAGTTACTCGAACAGGGCTGAAGAAAAACTGTTTTTT.

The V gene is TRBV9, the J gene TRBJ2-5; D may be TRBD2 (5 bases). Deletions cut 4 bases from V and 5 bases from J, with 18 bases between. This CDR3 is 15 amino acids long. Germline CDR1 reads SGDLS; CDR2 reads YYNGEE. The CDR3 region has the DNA TGTGCCAGCAGCACCCCGGACGGGCCGGGGGAGACCCAGTACTTC. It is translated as CASSTPDGPGETQYF.

CDR3 loop: CSVDGGQVMGLTGTDTQYF. For the CDR3, the DNA is TGCAGCGTTGATGGGGGACAGGTGATGGGATTAACGGGCACAGATACGCAGTATTTT. V gene TRBV29-1 combines with J gene TRBJ2-3; 8 bases fit TRBD1. The CDR3 has 19 amino acids. J gave up 1 base and V 3 bases, and 18 bases lay outside the gene matches. Per germline, CDR1 SQVTM and CDR2 ANQGSEA.

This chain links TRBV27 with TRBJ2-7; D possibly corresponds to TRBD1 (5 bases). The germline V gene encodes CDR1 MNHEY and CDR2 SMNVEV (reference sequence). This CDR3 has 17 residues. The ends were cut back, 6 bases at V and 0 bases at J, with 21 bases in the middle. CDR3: CASSWGPRGHHSYEQYF. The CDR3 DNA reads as TGTGCCAGCAGCTGGGGCCCCAGAGGACACCACTCCTACGAGCAGTACTTC.

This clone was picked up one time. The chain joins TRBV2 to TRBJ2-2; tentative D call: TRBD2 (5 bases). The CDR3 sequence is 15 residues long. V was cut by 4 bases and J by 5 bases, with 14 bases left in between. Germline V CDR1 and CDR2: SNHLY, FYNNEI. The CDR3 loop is CASSVRGRGTGELFF. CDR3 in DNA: TGTGCCAGCAGTGTCAGAGGCCGGGGAACCGGGGAGCTGTTTTTT.

The CDR3 sequence: CASMGSVTSGSADTQYF. In nucleotides, the CDR3 is TGTGCTAGTATGGGAAGCGTAACTAGCGGGAGTGCAGATACGCAGTATTTT. This chain uses TRBV12-5 with TRBJ2-3; TRBD2 matches 11 bases. The CDR3 has 17 amino acids. V lost 8 bases, J lost 4 bases, and 14 bases stayed unmatched. Per the germline V gene, CDR1 is LGHNT and CDR2 is FRNRAP.

CDR3 region: CASSLKRPTYNEQFF. The DNA of the CDR3 is TGTGCCAGCAGCCTCAAGCGGCCGACTTACAATGAGCAGTTCTTC. The chain uses TRBV4-2 and TRBJ2-1, with D maybe TRBD2 (5 bases). Trimming shortened V by 4 bases and J by 4 bases, and 14 bases separated the two germline ends. The CDR3 has 15 amino acids. Germline CDR1 reads LGHNA; CDR2 reads YNFKEQ.

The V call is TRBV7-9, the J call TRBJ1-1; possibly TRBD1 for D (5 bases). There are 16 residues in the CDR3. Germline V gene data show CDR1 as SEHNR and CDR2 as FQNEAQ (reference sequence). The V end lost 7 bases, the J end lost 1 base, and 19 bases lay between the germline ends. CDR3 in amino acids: CASTRRQGNTNTEAFF. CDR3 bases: TGTGCCAGCACCCGCCGTCAGGGTAACACGAACACTGAAGCTTTCTTT.

The CDR3 region has the DNA TGTGCCATCAGTGAGTCGTCGGCTAGGGGGGATACGCAGTATTTT. This encodes CAISESSARGDTQYF. The chain links TRBV10-3 to TRBJ2-3; perhaps TRBD1 as D (6 bases). The CDR3 covers 15 residues. Germline V gene lookup returns CDR1 ENHRY and CDR2 SYGVKD. Trimming removed 0 bases from V and 6 bases from J, with 13 bases in between.

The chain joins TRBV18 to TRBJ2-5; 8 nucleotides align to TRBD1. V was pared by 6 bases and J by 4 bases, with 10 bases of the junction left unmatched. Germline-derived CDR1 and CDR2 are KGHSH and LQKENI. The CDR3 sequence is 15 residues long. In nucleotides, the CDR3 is TGTGCCAGCTCGCTTCGACAGGGGAGCGGAGAGACCCAGTACTTC. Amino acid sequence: CASSLRQGSGETQYF.

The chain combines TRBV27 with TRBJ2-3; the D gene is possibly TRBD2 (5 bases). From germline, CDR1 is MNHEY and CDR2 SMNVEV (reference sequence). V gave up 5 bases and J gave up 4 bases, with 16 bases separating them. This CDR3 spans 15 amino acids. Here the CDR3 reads CASSPSYRTSDTQYF. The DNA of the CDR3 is TGTGCCAGCAGTCCCTCGTATAGGACTTCAGATACGCAGTATTTT.

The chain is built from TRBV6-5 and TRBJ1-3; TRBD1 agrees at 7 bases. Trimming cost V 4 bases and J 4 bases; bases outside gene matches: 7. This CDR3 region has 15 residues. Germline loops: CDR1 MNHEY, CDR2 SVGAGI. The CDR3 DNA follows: TGTGCCAGCAGTTCCCTAACAGGGGAAGGAAACACCATATATTTT. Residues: CASSSLTGEGNTIYF.

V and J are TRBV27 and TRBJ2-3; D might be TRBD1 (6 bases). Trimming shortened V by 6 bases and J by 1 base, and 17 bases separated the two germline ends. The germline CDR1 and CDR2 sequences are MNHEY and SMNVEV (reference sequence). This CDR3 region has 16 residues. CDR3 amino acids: CASSASRGFGTDTQYF. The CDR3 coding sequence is TGTGCCAGCAGCGCATCCAGGGGTTTCGGCACAGATACGCAGTATTTT.

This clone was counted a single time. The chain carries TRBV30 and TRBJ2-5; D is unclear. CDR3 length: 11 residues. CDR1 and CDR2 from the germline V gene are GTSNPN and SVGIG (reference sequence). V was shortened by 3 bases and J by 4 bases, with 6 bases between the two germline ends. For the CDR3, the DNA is TGTGCCTGGAGGTGGCTAGAGACCCAGTACTTC. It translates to CAWRWLETQYF.

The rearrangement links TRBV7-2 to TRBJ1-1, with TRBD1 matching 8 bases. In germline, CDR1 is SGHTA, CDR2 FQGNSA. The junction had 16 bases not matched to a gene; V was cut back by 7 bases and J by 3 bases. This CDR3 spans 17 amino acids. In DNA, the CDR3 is TGTGCCAGCACCTCCCAGAGGGCAGGGGGCAGGGACACTGAAGCTTTCTTT. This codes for CASTSQRAGGRDTEAFF.

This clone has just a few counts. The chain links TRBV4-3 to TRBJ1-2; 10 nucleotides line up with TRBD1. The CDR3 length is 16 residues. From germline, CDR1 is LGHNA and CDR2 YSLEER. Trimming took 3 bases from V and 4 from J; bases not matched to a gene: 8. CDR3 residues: CASSHSGTGEAYGYTF. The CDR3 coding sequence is TGCGCCAGCAGCCATAGCGGGACAGGGGAGGCCTATGGCTACACCTTC.